Described below is a single T cell receptor beta chain sequence and its context. Its antigen is not identified. The sample originates from a study of T cells in women clearing cervical HPV infection. Turning to the study itself: Blood came at first lesion visit for cases, post-clearance for controls.

Whole-study findings and limits: Associations may precede or follow infection; HPV-specific or memory T cells were not isolated.

The data were produced by immunoSEQ multiplex PCR, yet TCRdb's version contains in-frame clones alone and is incomplete. This repertoire includes about 31,000 clones. The receptor's source is a woman between 18 and 75 years old with a cervical HPV16 infection that either progressed to CIN3+ or cleared (not recorded which). The sequencing input was blood buffy coat.

The CDR3 bases that were read are TGTGCCAGCAGTTTATTGGGCAGGTCCTACGAG. As protein: CASSLLGRSYE. The entire CDR3 sequence reads CASSLLGRSYEQYF. The chain carries TRBV27 and TRBJ2-7; D is ambiguous. The read halts 3 residues ahead of the CDR3 end, with the missing end drawn from the germline J gene. V lost 1 base and J 1 base, leaving 8 bases between the germline ends. This CDR3 has 14 amino acids. CDR1 is MNHEY and CDR2 is SMNVEV in the germline V gene (reference sequence).